This entry lists 28 T cell receptor beta chains sequenced from one sample in a study of response to subunit inactivated influenza vaccine. TCRdb passed the RT-PCR reads through MiXCR, listing each CDR3 protein once. In the table there are 500,000 to 550,000 distinct CDR3 sequences, approximately 7.2% of which are singletons. The sequenced sample was PBMCs from blood, obtained approximately 25 months after vaccination. These receptors originate from a man in his fifties or sixties who received an inactivated influenza vaccine.

This clonotype was observed at least ten times. The chain is built from TRBV27 and TRBJ2-7, with D possibly TRBD2 on 5 matching bases. This CDR3 region has 13 residues. Between the trimmed V and J ends, which lost 7 bases and 1 base, there was a span of 11 bases. The germline V gene has CDR1 MNHEY and CDR2 SMNVEV (reference sequence). For the CDR3, the DNA is TGTGCCAGCATGACGGGGTTATCCTACGAGCAGTACTTC. It encodes CASMTGLSYEQYF.

The sample holds many counts of this clonotype. The chain links TRBV4-3 to TRBJ1-2, with TRBD1 identical over 9 bases. Trimming at V came to 6 bases and at J to 3 bases, leaving 8 bases not matched to a gene. Germline V gene data show CDR1 as LGHNA and CDR2 as YSLEER. The CDR3 loop spans 15 amino acids. The CDR3 sequence: CASRRRTGDDYGYTF. The CDR3 DNA follows: TGCGCCAGCAGGCGAAGGACAGGGGATGACTATGGCTACACCTTC.

V usage is TRBV6-2 or TRBV6-3 and J usage is TRBJ1-4; TRBD1 might be the D (5 bases). CDR3 length equals 12 residues. Germline CDR1 and CDR2: MNHEY and SVGEGT. V lost 2 bases, J lost 14 bases, and 12 bases lay in between. CDR3 bases: TGTGCCAGCAGTTACGCTATGGGGGTTCTGTTTTTT. Protein sequence: CASSYAMGVLFF.

J is TRBJ2-5 and V is TRBV15, with TRBD2 identical over 8 bases. This CDR3 has 15 amino acids. V lost 1 base to trimming and J lost 2 bases; unmatched junction nucleotides: 3. Germline V gives CDR1 LNHNV, CDR2 YYDKDF (reference sequence). The CDR3 DNA reads as TGTGCCACCAGCAGAGCAGCGGGAGAACAAGAGACCCAGTACTTC. It is translated as CATSRAAGEQETQYF.

The sample holds many counts of this clonotype. V and J are TRBV28 and TRBJ1-1; D uncertain. The germline V gene has CDR1 MDHEN and CDR2 SYDVKM. This CDR3 has 16 residues. V was pared by 4 bases and J by 0 bases, with 15 bases between. CDR3: CASSYLFQNLNTEAFF. The CDR3, as DNA: TGTGCCAGCAGTTACCTCTTTCAGAACCTGAACACTGAAGCTTTCTTT.

The chain recombines TRBV5-6 with TRBJ2-3, with 9 bases that match TRBD2. V lost 7 bases and J lost 6; bases outside the gene matches: 9. CDR3 length equals 14 residues. The V gene's germline CDR1 is SGHDT and CDR2 YYEEEE. The CDR3 region has the DNA TGTGCCAGCGGCGCGGGACTAGCCTCCGATACGCAGTATTTT. It codes for CASGAGLASDTQYF. Complete variable domain (other parts from reference TRBV5-6 and TRBJ2-3): DAGVTQSPTHLIKTRGQQVTLRCSPKSGHDTVSWYQQALGQGPQFIFQYYEEEERQRGNFPDRFSGHQFPNYSSELNVNALLLGDSALYLCASGAGLASDTQYFGPGTRLTVL.

This clonotype turned up a few times. A much larger clone sits a single nucleotide away, making a read error possible. This CDR3 reads CVSSPAPDIYYEQYF. CDR3 in DNA: TGTGTCAGCAGCCCGGCCCCGGACATTTACTACGAGCAGTACTTC. The chain couples TRBV5-5 to TRBJ2-7; D is perhaps TRBD1 (5 bases). The germline CDR1 and CDR2 sequences are SGHKS and YYEKEE (reference sequence). This CDR3 comprises 15 residues.

J is TRBJ2-3 and V is TRBV20-1, with TRBD2 matching over 14 bases. Germline values: CDR1 DFQATT, CDR2 SNEGSKA (reference sequence). The J segment lost 1 base and the V segment lost 5 bases, leaving 5 bases of the junction unmatched. The CDR3 length is 16 residues. For the CDR3, the DNA is TGCAGTGCTCTAACGACTAGCGGGAGGGGCACAGATACGCAGTATTTT. Protein sequence: CSALTTSGRGTDTQYF.

This chain joins TRBV20-1 and TRBJ2-5; 10 bases agree with TRBD2. The ends lost 3 bases at V and 5 bases at J; junction bases unmatched: 3. This CDR3 has 13 amino acids. Germline-derived CDR1 and CDR2 are DFQATT and SNEGSKA (reference sequence). The CDR3, as DNA: TGCAGTGCTAGTCCTAGCGGGGGTGAGACCCAGTACTTC. Its translation: CSASPSGGETQYF.

This clonotype was observed many times. The V and J genes are TRBV10-3 and TRBJ2-7; 13 bases align to TRBD2. V gave up 2 bases and J gave up 2 bases; unmatched junction bases: 9. Germline V gene lookup returns CDR1 ENHRY and CDR2 SYGVKD. The CDR3 loop spans 18 amino acids. The CDR3 DNA follows: TGTGCCATCAGTGAGATGGGACTAGCGGGGCCCTGGACCTACGAGCAGTACTTC. Residues: CAISEMGLAGPWTYEQYF.

In its sample, this clonotype was seen a few times. The chain is built from TRBV5-1 and TRBJ2-7; D may be TRBD1 (6 bases). V was cut by 4 bases and J by 0 bases, with 11 bases left in between. CDR1 is SGHRS, CDR2 YFSETQ, per germline. The CDR3 consists of 14 residues. As DNA, the CDR3 is TGCGCCAGCAGCGAGAGGGGGAACTCCTACGAGCAGTACTTC. Translating gives CASSERGNSYEQYF.

This clonotype was seen only a few times. The chain recombines TRBV3-1 with TRBJ2-5; the D is unclear. V lost 1 base, J lost 4 bases, and 7 bases lay in between. Germline CDR1 LGHDT, CDR2 YNNKEL (reference sequence). CDR3 length: 13 residues. The CDR3 protein is CASSQGMGETQYF. CDR3 nucleotide sequence: TGTGCCAGCAGCCAAGGCATGGGAGAGACCCAGTACTTC.

This clonotype has ten or more counts. The chain is built from TRBV4-1 and TRBJ2-2; 12 positions match TRBD2. Per germline, CDR1 MGHRA and CDR2 YSYEKL. The CDR3 contains 16 residues. V was clipped by 4 bases and J by 3 bases; unmatched bases: 3. DNA for the CDR3: TGCGCCAGCAGCCTGCCTAGCGGGGGGGACACCGGGGAGCTGTTTTTT. This sequence encodes CASSLPSGGDTGELFF.

In its sample, this clonotype was seen a few times. The rearrangement uses TRBV4-3 and TRBJ1-6; unclear D gene. This CDR3 contains 14 residues. V was trimmed by 1 base and J by 7 bases, leaving 8 bases between them. Per the germline V gene, CDR1 is LGHNA and CDR2 is YSLEER. CDR3 region: CASSQAKLNSPLHF. DNA for the CDR3: TGCGCCAGCAGCCAAGCTAAACTGAATTCACCCCTCCACTTT.

This clonotype was observed at least ten times. The rearrangement uses TRBV15 and TRBJ1-5; D gene uncertain. V lost 0 bases to trimming and J lost 0 bases, with 9 bases between them. CDR1 LNHNV and CDR2 YYDKDF come from the germline V gene (reference sequence). This CDR3 has 16 amino acids. The CDR3 region has the DNA TGTGCCACCAGCAGAGACAGCGCTAATAGCAATCAGCCCCAGCATTTT. This gives the protein CATSRDSANSNQPQHF.

A few counts support this clonotype. The chain couples TRBV7-8 to TRBJ2-5; D is undetermined. V was cut by 3 bases and J by 5 bases, with 10 bases left in between. Germline V gene data show CDR1 as SGHVS and CDR2 as FQNEAQ. This CDR3 is 13 amino acids long. CDR3 bases: TGTGCCAGCAGCTTTGGACCCATCGAGACCCAGTACTTC. Its protein is CASSFGPIETQYF.

This clonotype was picked up many times. The V call is TRBV5-1, the J call TRBJ1-1; 7 bases agree with TRBD1. Germline V CDR1 and CDR2: SGHRS, YFSETQ. V was pared by 4 bases and J by 8 bases, with 8 bases of the junction left unmatched. CDR3 length: 13 amino acids. CDR3 region: CASSTYPGQEAFF. CDR3 bases: TGCGCCAGCAGCACCTACCCGGGACAGGAAGCTTTCTTT.

The chain links TRBV6-1 to TRBJ2-3, with a possible D match to TRBD2 (5 bases). The CDR3 covers 16 residues. V dropped 6 bases and J dropped 4 bases, with 20 bases sitting between them. Germline values: CDR1 MNHNS, CDR2 SASEGT. Here the CDR3 DNA reads TGTGCCAGCAGGCCCCGATGGTCCAGAGCGGCAGATACGCAGTATTTT. Its translation: CASRPRWSRAADTQYF.

This clonotype has a handful of counts. V and J are TRBV27 and TRBJ1-1; D remains unclear. This CDR3 is built from 14 residues. Germline lookup yields CDR1 MNHEY and CDR2 SMNVEV (reference sequence). Trimming removed 6 bases from V and 1 base from J, with 12 bases in between. CDR3 amino acids: CASRLLQQNTEAFF. The CDR3 DNA is TGTGCCAGCAGGCTCCTTCAGCAGAACACTGAAGCTTTCTTT.

This clonotype was recorded many times. The chain uses TRBV9 and TRBJ2-5; tentatively, D is TRBD1 (5 bases). Germline V CDR1 and CDR2: SGDLS, YYNGEE. This CDR3 comprises 14 residues. V was cut by 0 bases and J by 3 bases, with 9 bases left in between. The CDR3 DNA follows: TGTGCCAGCAGCGTAGGGGGCAGGGAAGAGACCCAGTACTTC. This translates into CASSVGGREETQYF.

The rearrangement joins TRBV9 to TRBJ2-1, with TRBD2 matching 7 bases. Unmatched junction bases numbered 8, after V lost 3 bases and J lost 2 bases. The CDR3 runs 16 residues. Germline V gene data show CDR1 as SGDLS and CDR2 as YYNGEE. As DNA, the CDR3 is TGTGCCAGCAGCGCCCACCTAGCGGCCACCTACAATGAGCAGTTCTTC. It translates to CASSAHLAATYNEQFF.

This clonotype was observed many times. V gene TRBV6-4 combines with J gene TRBJ2-3; D is uncertain. With 7 bases removed from V and 0 bases from J, the gap between germline ends came to 32 bases. The CDR3 runs to 21 residues. From germline, CDR1 is MRHNA and CDR2 SNTAGT. The CDR3 sequence is CASTPESSSGGRSSSTDTQYF. The CDR3, as DNA: TGTGCCAGCACTCCGGAATCATCCTCTGGCGGCCGCTCCTCTAGCACAGATACGCAGTATTTT.

The genes are TRBV6-5 and TRBJ2-1; D is uncertain. Trimming shortened V by 9 bases and J by 6 bases, and 12 bases separated the two germline ends. This CDR3 region has 12 residues. Germline loops: CDR1 MNHEY, CDR2 SVGAGI. The CDR3 DNA sequence: TGTGCCAGTAGTATGACTGGCAATGAGCAGTTCTTC. Amino acids: CASSMTGNEQFF.

The chain recombines TRBV5-6 with TRBJ1-5, with a tentative D call TRBD1 (5 bases). Per germline, CDR1 SGHDT and CDR2 YYEEEE. V was shortened by 4 bases and J by 5 bases, with 16 bases between the two germline ends. The CDR3 length is 15 residues. CDR3 region: CASSLSARGDQPQHF. The DNA for the CDR3 is TGTGCCAGCAGCCTGTCGGCCCGGGGGGATCAGCCCCAGCATTTT.

V is TRBV12-3 or TRBV12-4 and J is TRBJ2-5; 8 bases are a match to TRBD1. J lost 2 bases, V lost 4 bases, and 9 bases had no gene match. This CDR3 comprises 16 residues. CDR3 bases: TGTGCCAGCAGTTACAGAAGAGGACAGGGTCAAGAGACCCAGTACTTC. Translated, it gives CASSYRRGQGQETQYF.

CDR3 amino acids: CASSQEGAVWYGYTF. The CDR3 DNA sequence: TGTGCCAGCAGCCAAGAGGGCGCAGTTTGGTATGGCTACACCTTC. V gene TRBV4-2 combines with J gene TRBJ1-2; the D is unclear. The CDR3 is 15 residues long. Looked up from germline, CDR1 is LGHNA and CDR2 is YNFKEQ. Between the trimmed V and J ends, which lost 0 bases and 5 bases, there was a span of 13 bases.

This chain joins TRBV12-3 or TRBV12-4 and TRBJ2-1; a possible D gene is TRBD2 (6 bases). Trimming removed 8 bases from V and 9 bases from J, with 20 bases in between. CDR3 length equals 14 residues. The CDR3 sequence: CASRVLGTWGEQFF. Written as DNA, the CDR3 is TGTGCCAGCCGGGTTTTAGGGACTTGGGGTGAGCAGTTCTTC.

The rearrangement links TRBV2 to TRBJ1-4, with D unresolved. Trimming took off 4 bases at V and 7 bases at J, with 7 bases between the two ends. Germline V gives CDR1 SNHLY, CDR2 FYNNEI. This CDR3 has 12 amino acids. As DNA, the CDR3 is TGTGCCAGCAGTGGCCGGGGTGAAAAACTGTTTTTT. Translating gives CASSGRGEKLFF. Based on the CDR3 plus reference TRBV2 and TRBJ1-4, the full variable domain is EPEVTQTPSHQVTQMGQEVILRCVPISNHLYFYWYRQILGQKVEFLVSFYNNEISEKSEIFDDQFSVERPDGSNFTLKIRSTKLEDSAMYFCASSGRGEKLFFGSGTQLSVL.